This TCR beta chain appears in the sequencing data of a study of Ad26.COV2.S vaccination and SARS-CoV-2 variants (dated by TCRdb to 2020 to 2023). Some background on the complete study: TCRbeta repertoire sequencing served as the tool for gauging how specific and how broad the SARS-CoV-2-reactive T cell receptors were following Ad26.COV2.S vaccination. The TCR-sequenced set comprised approximately 30 samples: about 19 Ad26.COV2.S vaccine recipients, 5 placebo recipients and 8 SARS-CoV-2 convalescent individuals. The paper's findings and limits, for the study overall: Compared with placebo recipients, Ad26.COV2.S recipients showed higher spike-specific TCR breadth (P = 0.0014). Non-spike TCR breadth was comparable between vaccine and placebo recipients, consistent with the vaccine containing only spike. After vaccination, substantial breadth of spike-specific CD8+ and CD4+ T cell responses was reported. The authors noted that total T cell responses may have been underestimated by the TCR breadth and depth analyses.

The CDR3 measures 14 amino acids from cysteine to phenylalanine. Solely the CDR3 DNA is kept, with 42 bases framed from the first base. V has 0 bases trimmed and J has 9 bases trimmed; junction bases matching no gene number 2. CDR1 is given as MNHEY and CDR2 as SMNVEV, both from the germline V gene (reference sequence). Of note for this clone: The specificity of this receptor is unknown. No much larger clonotype is one base removed from it; base qualities were not supplied.

Interpreted using the paper, the time point label stands for: individuals recovered from natural SARS-CoV-2 infection. The immunoSEQ Assay was the method used to sequence TCRbeta CDR3 regions. After extraction, genomic DNA underwent amplification by bias-controlled multiplex PCR, followed by high-throughput sequencing. The source study handled its data this way. To quantify the absolute abundance of each unique TCRbeta CDR3 region, sequences were collapsed and filtered. T cell fraction was estimated by normalizing TCRbeta template counts to usable DNA, with usable DNA measured through amplification of reference genes found in all nucleated cells. Repertoire TCRs were annotated as SARS-CoV-2-specific by exact matching of V gene, CDR3 amino acid sequence and J gene to a known reactive TCR set. The reference SARS-CoV-2 TCR set was derived from MIRA and filtered for enrichment in COVID-19-positive ImmuneCODE repertoires, a step that removed public or cross-reactive TCRs. Using the MIRA antigens, annotated TCRs were further analysed by specific ORF or by position within an ORF. Breadth was defined as the number of annotated unique rearrangements divided by the total number of unique productive rearrangements, and depth was defined as the summed frequency of the annotated unique rearrangements. TCR breadth was compared between groups using two-sided Wilcoxon rank-sum tests. Held by TCRdb, this immuneACCESS table contains in-frame sequences only and omits some clones. Under half of the omission traces to an unresolved V gene where checked; the cause of the rest is unknown. V, J and clone size reflect that table, while D and trimming were determined from the DNA. This sample comprises nearly 95,000 clones, roughly 85% of them detected only once. In total, the top ten clones hold around a sixth of the sample.

The origin of this receptor is a human donor who had recovered from COVID-19. The rearranged chain carries TRBV27 and TRBJ2-1; 10 bases in the middle match TRBD2. The starting material was peripheral blood, obtained after recovery from COVID-19. For the CDR3, the sequence is CASSLSLAGVEQFF. The DNA reads TGTGCCAGCAGTTTATCCCTAGCGGGAGTTGAGCAGTTCTTC.